This T cell receptor beta chain was recorded in a study of shared clonotypes between healthy human individuals. Generated by immunoSEQ multiplex PCR, the TCRdb table keeps only in-frame clones and is missing some. The sample has more than 2 million clones, roughly 94% seen once. Naive CD8 cells comprised CD45RO-negative, CCR7-positively selected cells, excluding terminally differentiated effector memory CD45RA+ cells. The CDR3 has 15 amino acids. The V and J ends lost 2 bases and 0 bases respectively, with 11 bases between them. The germline CDR1 and CDR2 sequences are MNHEY and SMNVEV (reference sequence).

The sample was naive CD8+ T cells sorted from blood. The source is a man between 18 and 35 years old in good health. The chain links TRBV27 to TRBJ2-7; no clear D. The CDR3 DNA sequence: TGTGCCAGCAGTTTAGGTTGGCCGGGCTCCTACGAGCAGTACTTC. Translating gives CASSLGWPGSYEQYF.